The T cell receptor (beta chain) under discussion was sequenced for a study of OX40 agonist ivuxolimab in advanced cancers. At the level of the study: Patients were treated with ivuxolimab, an agonistic anti-OX40 (CD134) antibody. A male proportion of about 86% was recorded, with mean age approximately 56 years and range about 20 to 90.

V was cut by 5 bases and J by 4 bases, with 15 bases left in between. From germline, CDR1 is MNHEY and CDR2 SMNVEV (reference sequence). The CDR3 runs to 14 residues. Assay used: immunoSEQ multiplex PCR; TCRdb lists only in-frame clones, some missing. The sample lists 20,000 to 25,000 clones, over 80% seen once, with 45% to 55% in the top ten. This clonotype was sampled from an adult with an advanced solid tumor such as melanoma, head and neck, liver or kidney cancer. Material: CD4+ or CD8+ T cells sorted from blood, obtained in a trial of the OX40 agonist ivuxolimab. This chain joins TRBV27 and TRBJ2-7; D assignment may be TRBD1 or TRBD2 (5 bases each). This CDR3 reads CASSPGTSLYEQYF. The CDR3 coding sequence is TGTGCCAGCAGTCCAGGGACCTCCTTATACGAGCAGTACTTC.